This entry describes one T cell receptor (beta chain). The sample is drawn from a study of STAT5B mutations in CD4+ large granular lymphocyte leukemia. Using immunoSEQ multiplex PCR, the repertoire was profiled, and TCRdb retains in-frame clones only, with some absent. The sample shows around 30,000 clones, 65% to 80% of them seen only once. CDR3 length: 17 residues. Trimming removed 2 bases from V and 0 bases from J, with 13 bases in between. The germline V gene encodes CDR1 MGHDK and CDR2 SYGVNS. This clonotype was sampled from a human donor in good health. J is TRBJ1-4 and V is TRBV25-1, with a weak D call TRBD1 (6 bases). Sequencing was carried out using CD4+ T cells from blood buffy coats. This chain's CDR3 is CASSEARGGPTNEKLFF. The CDR3 region has the DNA TGTGCCAGCAGTGAAGCCAGAGGGGGTCCAACTAATGAAAAACTGTTTTTT.